The 23 T cell receptor beta chains below all came from one sample that was sequenced in a study of T cells after yellow fever vaccination (dated by TCRdb to about 2019). Library prep was done by 5' RACE. The data were produced on an Illumina HiSeq 2500. TCRdb redid the processing of the public reads, applying fastp at Q25 and MiXCR, and retained in-frame beta chains. Each entry merges the rows of one CDR3 protein and shows their most common DNA and genes. The sample data list approximately 610,000 distinct CDR3 sequences, and 17% of these were observed just once. Roughly 17% of the sample rests with the top ten. The treatment or condition label, as the study defines it: live attenuated yellow fever vaccine strain. Sequencing used PBMCs, obtained less than 6 days after the first yellow fever vaccination. The receptors here all came from a man aged 18 to 30 who received the YFV17D yellow fever vaccine.

This clonotype was seen a single time. CDR3 nucleotides: TGTGCCAGCAGTTTCTCGGGACTACTCAACTATGGCTACACCTTC. Its protein product is CASSFSGLLNYGYTF. V and J are TRBV27 and TRBJ1-2; maybe TRBD1 (5 bases). Germline-derived CDR1 and CDR2 are MNHEY and SMNVEV (reference sequence). Deletions cut 3 bases from V and 2 bases from J, with 13 bases between. There are 15 residues in the CDR3.

The chain couples TRBV7-9 to TRBJ1-6; D gene unclear. Germline lookup yields CDR1 SEHNR and CDR2 FQNEAQ (reference sequence). The CDR3 length is 13 residues. V was pared by 8 bases and J by 7 bases, with 12 bases between. CDR3: CASSAVGNSPLHF. DNA of the CDR3: TGTGCCAGCTCGGCGGTGGGAAATTCACCCCTCCACTTT.

J is TRBJ2-5 and V is TRBV5-1; D possibly corresponds to TRBD2 (6 bases). V dropped 3 bases and J dropped 5 bases, with 17 bases sitting between them. Germline values: CDR1 SGHRS, CDR2 YFSETQ. The CDR3 runs to 15 residues. CDR3 residues: CASSSGTPGTETQYF. The CDR3 DNA reads as TGCGCCAGCAGCTCGGGGACTCCGGGAACGGAGACCCAGTACTTC.

On this clonotype itself: A much larger clonotype is one base distant, so this may be a read error. The chain is built from TRBV20-1 and TRBJ2-5; D ambiguous. Deletions cut 5 bases from V and 4 bases from J, with 11 bases between. The length of the CDR3 is 12 residues. Germline CDR1 and CDR2: DFQATT and SNEGSKA (reference sequence). In DNA, the CDR3 is TGCAGTGCTCCGACGTTGCTAGAGACCCAGTACTTC. The encoded protein is CSAPTLLETQYF.

This chain uses TRBV11-2 with TRBJ1-1; maybe TRBD1 (6 bases). This CDR3 contains 15 residues. Trimming left V 5 bases short and J 1 base short, with 14 bases between. Per germline, CDR1 SGHAT and CDR2 FQNNGV. Here the CDR3 reads CASSRVPDRNTEAFF. CDR3 bases: TGTGCCAGCAGCCGAGTCCCGGACAGGAACACTGAAGCTTTCTTT.

Many counts were recorded for this clonotype. V and J are TRBV10-3 and TRBJ2-2; 8 bases map to TRBD2. V lost 6 bases, J lost 6 bases, and 3 bases stayed unmatched. Looked up from germline, CDR1 is ENHRY and CDR2 is SYGVKD. The CDR3 loop spans 13 amino acids. CDR3 sequence: CAIRDSGAGELFF. CDR3 bases: TGTGCCATCAGGGATAGCGGGGCCGGGGAGCTGTTTTTT.

The chain has TRBV20-1 and TRBJ2-5, with D unresolved. Germline V gene sequence: CDR1 DFQATT, CDR2 SNEGSKA (reference sequence). The CDR3 length is 15 residues. With 1 base removed from V and 4 bases from J, the gap between germline ends came to 16 bases. Here the CDR3 DNA reads TGCAGTGCTAGAGCCCCGGCTAGGGATTCAGAGACCCAGTACTTC. This encodes CSARAPARDSETQYF.

V gene TRBV6-2 or TRBV6-3 combines with J gene TRBJ2-1; 7 bases are shared with TRBD1. The trim removed 2 bases at V and 5 bases at J, leaving 6 bases unmatched. This CDR3 region has 15 residues. Germline-derived CDR1 and CDR2 are MNHEY and SVGEGT. For the CDR3, the DNA is TGTGCCAGCAGTTACCGACAGGGTGGGGACAATGAGCAGTTCTTC. Translation gives CASSYRQGGDNEQFF.

This clonotype was seen a few times. The chain combines TRBV14 with TRBJ2-1; the D is unclear. Germline CDR1 and CDR2: SGHDN and FVKESK. CDR3 length: 13 amino acids. V lost 4 bases, J lost 10 bases, and 14 bases lay in between. CDR3 in DNA: TGTGCCAGCAGCCCTCGAGGACCATTCGAGCAGTTCTTC. Protein product: CASSPRGPFEQFF.

This sequence joins TRBV16 and TRBJ1-5, with a possible D match to TRBD1 (6 bases). Germline V gene lookup returns CDR1 KGHSY and CDR2 FQNENV. The CDR3 runs 16 residues. Deletions cut 8 bases from V and 2 bases from J, with 19 bases between. The DNA for the CDR3 is TGTGCCAGCCGTCAATACTCGGGGGGCGGCAATCAGCCCCAGCATTTT. Its translation is CASRQYSGGGNQPQHF.

This chain links TRBV30 with TRBJ1-1, with 9 bases lining up with TRBD1. The CDR3 consists of 13 residues. J gave up 4 bases and V 2 bases, and 2 bases lay outside the gene matches. From germline, CDR1 is GTSNPN and CDR2 SVGIG (reference sequence). The CDR3, as DNA: TGTGCCTGGAGTACGACAGGGGGCACTGAAGCTTTCTTT. Translated, it gives CAWSTTGGTEAFF. Full variable domain (remainder filled in from reference TRBV30 and TRBJ1-1): SQTIHQWPATLVQPVGSPLSLECTVEGTSNPNLYWYRQAAGRGLQLLFYSVGIGQISSEVPQNLSASRPQDRQFILSSKKLLLSDSGFYLCAWSTTGGTEAFFGQGTRLTVV.

This clonotype was picked up many times. This chain connects TRBV6-1 to TRBJ2-5, with 9 bases matching TRBD2. CDR1 and CDR2 from the germline V gene are MNHNS and SASEGT. V lost 4 bases to trimming and J lost 2 bases; unmatched junction nucleotides: 11. The CDR3 is 17 residues long. The CDR3, as DNA: TGTGCCAGCAGTGCCAACCCGACTAGCGGTTTTCAAGAGACCCAGTACTTC. As protein: CASSANPTSGFQETQYF.

The chain couples TRBV9 to TRBJ2-5; TRBD1 aligns across 8 bases. V lost 1 base and J lost 10; bases outside the gene matches: 6. The CDR3 consists of 13 residues. In germline, CDR1 is SGDLS, CDR2 YYNGEE. The chain's CDR3 is CASSVKSGTGQYF. The CDR3 nucleotides read TGTGCCAGCAGCGTAAAGAGTGGGACAGGCCAGTACTTC.

This clonotype has only a few counts. This sequence joins TRBV3-1 and TRBJ2-3; 10 positions match TRBD2. In germline, CDR1 is LGHDT, CDR2 YNNKEL (reference sequence). The CDR3 is 15 amino acids. V gave up 5 bases and J gave up 2 bases; unmatched junction bases: 4. The CDR3 reads CASSGGLAATDTQYF. The DNA for the CDR3 is TGTGCCAGCAGCGGCGGACTAGCGGCCACAGATACGCAGTATTTT.

As concerns this clonotype: Compared with germline, one end of the junction differs, possibly owing to a read error. This chain links TRBV11-2 with TRBJ1-1; D gene unclear. The CDR3 totals 13 residues. Looked up from germline, CDR1 is SGHAT and CDR2 is FQNNGV. The CDR3 DNA reads TGTGCCAGCAGCTTCTCCGTCAACACTGAAGTTTTCTTT. Translation gives CASSFSVNTEVFF.

Ten or more counts support this clonotype. V gene TRBV27 combines with J gene TRBJ2-5; D is possibly TRBD1 or TRBD2 (5 bases each). The CDR3 is made up of 15 amino acids. Germline V gives CDR1 MNHEY, CDR2 SMNVEV (reference sequence). V shed 4 bases and J shed 2 bases, with 14 bases lying between them. CDR3 nucleotides: TGTGCCAGCAGTTCCGAATCGGGGCCACAAGAGACCCAGTACTTC. It specifies CASSSESGPQETQYF.

In this sample, this clonotype turned up a few times. V gene TRBV7-9 combines with J gene TRBJ1-1, with a tentative D call TRBD1 (5 bases). Per the germline V gene, CDR1 is SEHNR and CDR2 is FQNEAQ (reference sequence). CDR3 length: 13 amino acids. Trimming left V 5 bases short and J 4 bases short, with 11 bases between. The CDR3 DNA reads TGTGCCAGCAGCCCGGGACGTGTCACTGAAGCTTTCTTT. Translation: CASSPGRVTEAFF.

V and J are TRBV6-1 and TRBJ2-7; the D gene is possibly TRBD1 (6 bases). The CDR3 is 16 residues long. Trimming cost V 5 bases and J 9 bases, with 26 bases left between them. Germline V gives CDR1 MNHNS, CDR2 SASEGT. The DNA of the CDR3 is TGTGCCAGCAGTCTCCCAGCAGTCCGGGACATCGGAGGGCAGTACTTC. Its translation is CASSLPAVRDIGGQYF.

The chain combines TRBV20-1 with TRBJ1-5; weak D call: TRBD1 (5 bases). The CDR3 is 13 residues long. Germline V lookup: CDR1 DFQATT, CDR2 SNEGSKA (reference sequence). V was trimmed by 6 bases and J by 6 bases, leaving 15 bases between them. CDR3 protein: CSATLEGPQPQHF. The CDR3, as DNA: TGCAGTGCCACGTTAGAGGGGCCTCAGCCCCAGCATTTT.

V and J are TRBV30 and TRBJ2-7; D not certain. Trimming removed 0 bases from V and 4 bases from J, with 4 bases in between. Germline CDR1 is GTSNPN and CDR2 is SVGIG (reference sequence). The CDR3 extends over 11 amino acids. This CDR3 is CAWSVRYEQYF. The CDR3 DNA follows: TGTGCCTGGAGTGTTAGGTACGAGCAGTACTTC. Drawing the rest from reference TRBV30 and TRBJ2-7, the complete variable domain is SQTIHQWPATLVQPVGSPLSLECTVEGTSNPNLYWYRQAAGRGLQLLFYSVGIGQISSEVPQNLSASRPQDRQFILSSKKLLLSDSGFYLCAWSVRYEQYFGPGTRLTVT.

The chain recombines TRBV5-1 with TRBJ2-1; D is unclear. Germline-derived CDR1 and CDR2 are SGHRS and YFSETQ. The CDR3 covers 15 residues. With 4 bases removed from V and 5 bases from J, the gap between germline ends came to 16 bases. CDR3 loop: CASSKMGWRDNEQFF. DNA for the CDR3: TGCGCCAGCAGCAAGATGGGCTGGAGAGACAATGAGCAGTTCTTC.

This clonotype has only a few counts. V and J are TRBV7-9 and TRBJ2-3; maybe TRBD2 (5 bases). This CDR3 has 14 residues. CDR1 and CDR2 from the germline V gene are SEHNR and FQNEAQ (reference sequence). The germline V and J ends were trimmed by 4 bases and 2 bases, with 10 bases remaining between them. Here the CDR3 reads CASSSAANTDTQYF. The CDR3 DNA sequence: TGTGCCAGCAGCTCAGCGGCCAACACAGATACGCAGTATTTT.

This clonotype has just a few counts. The V call is TRBV5-5, the J call TRBJ2-4, with 8 bases matching TRBD1. V dropped 1 base and J dropped 4; count of bases not matched to a gene: 7. CDR1 is SGHKS and CDR2 is YYEKEE in the germline V gene (reference sequence). The CDR3 runs to 16 residues. CDR3 nucleotide sequence: TGTGCCAGCAGCTTGAGGTTCCAGGGGGCGAAAAACATTCAGTACTTC. Encoded protein: CASSLRFQGAKNIQYF.